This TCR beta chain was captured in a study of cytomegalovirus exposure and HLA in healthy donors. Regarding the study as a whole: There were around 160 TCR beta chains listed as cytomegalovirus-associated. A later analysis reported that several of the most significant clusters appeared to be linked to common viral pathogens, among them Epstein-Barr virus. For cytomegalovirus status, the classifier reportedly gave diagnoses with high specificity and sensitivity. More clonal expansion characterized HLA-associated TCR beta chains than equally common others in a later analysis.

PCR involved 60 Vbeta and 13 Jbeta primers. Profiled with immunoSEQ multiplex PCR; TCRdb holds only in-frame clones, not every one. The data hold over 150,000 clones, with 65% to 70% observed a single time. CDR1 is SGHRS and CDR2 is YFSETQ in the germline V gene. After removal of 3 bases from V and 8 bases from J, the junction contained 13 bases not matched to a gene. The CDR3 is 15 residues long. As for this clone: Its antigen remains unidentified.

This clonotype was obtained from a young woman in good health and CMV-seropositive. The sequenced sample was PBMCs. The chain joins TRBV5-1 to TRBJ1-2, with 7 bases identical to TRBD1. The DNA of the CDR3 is TGCGCCAGCAGCTATGAAGGGGGCGGAGATAGGGGCTACACCTTC. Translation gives CASSYEGGGDRGYTF.